Below are 21 T cell receptor beta chains sequenced from a single sample in a study of T cells after posttransplantation cyclophosphamide. Libraries were prepared by immunoSEQ multiplex PCR; TCRdb keeps only in-frame clonotypes and omits some of them. The profile shows 45,000 or so clones, approximately 90% of them singletons. Sequencing input: PBMCs. Receptor source: a woman aged 45-65 years in good health and a related stem cell transplant donor.

This clone was picked up one time. The CDR3 sequence: CASSLFGWNRVGQPQHF. The CDR3, as DNA: TGTGCCAGCAGCCTGTTTGGCTGGAACAGGGTGGGCCAGCCCCAGCATTTT. This chain joins TRBV28 and TRBJ1-5; TRBD1 might be the D (6 bases). V lost 6 bases to trimming and J lost 7 bases, with 25 bases between them. The CDR3 is 17 amino acids. Germline CDR1 and CDR2: MDHEN and SYDVKM.

This clone has only one observation. J is TRBJ2-7 and V is TRBV2; D perhaps matches TRBD1 (5 bases). The germline V and J ends were trimmed by 1 base and 0 bases, with 10 bases remaining between them. The CDR3 runs 15 residues. The germline V gene encodes CDR1 SNHLY and CDR2 FYNNEI. DNA for the CDR3: TGTGCCAGCAGTGAAGGGGGCCGTACCTCCTACGAGCAGTACTTC. Translating it yields CASSEGGRTSYEQYF.

The chain joins TRBV19 to TRBJ1-4, with a weak D call TRBD1 (6 bases). This CDR3 contains 14 residues. V lost 7 bases, J lost 3 bases, and 12 bases lay in between. Germline V gene sequence: CDR1 LNHDA, CDR2 SQIVND (reference sequence). CDR3 bases: TGTGCCAGTACTGGACAGTCCTCTAATGAAAAACTGTTTTTT. Translated: CASTGQSSNEKLFF.

The rearrangement links TRBV15 to TRBJ2-1, with 9 bases identical to TRBD2. After removal of 0 bases from V and 9 bases from J, the junction contained 12 bases not matched to a gene. The CDR3 is made up of 17 amino acids. The V gene's germline CDR1 is LNHNV and CDR2 YYDKDF (reference sequence). CDR3 protein: CATSREGREGRPIEQFF. In DNA, the CDR3 is TGTGCCACCAGCAGAGAAGGGCGGGAGGGCCGGCCCATTGAGCAGTTCTTC.

This rearrangement joins TRBV27 to TRBJ1-5; possibly TRBD1 for D (5 bases). The CDR3 spans 17 residues. Germline V CDR1 and CDR2: MNHEY, SMNVEV (reference sequence). Trimming shortened V by 1 base and J by 0 bases, and 13 bases separated the two germline ends. CDR3 nucleotide sequence: TGTGCCAGCAGTTTATTTGGGGGGGAGTATAGCAATCAGCCCCAGCATTTT. This gives the protein CASSLFGGEYSNQPQHF.

V usage is TRBV7-3 and J usage is TRBJ1-1; maybe TRBD1 (6 bases). V was pared by 8 bases and J by 4 bases, with 20 bases between. The CDR3 has 15 amino acids. Looked up from germline, CDR1 is SGHTA and CDR2 is FQGTGA. In nucleotides, the CDR3 is TGTGCCAGCGCCTCTGGGGGGGGGCAGGGCACTGAAGCTTTCTTT. Translated: CASASGGGQGTEAFF. Full variable domain (rest looked up from reference TRBV7-3 and TRBJ1-1): GAGVSQTPSNKVTEKGKYVELRCDPISGHTALYWYRQSLGQGPEFLIYFQGTGAADDSGLPNDRFFAVRPEGSVSTLKIQRTERGDSAVYLCASASGGGQGTEAFFGQGTRLTVV.

In its sample, this clone was seen once. V usage is TRBV9 and J usage is TRBJ2-1; 11 nucleotides match TRBD2. The V and J ends lost 4 bases and 4 bases, in that order; junction bases with no gene match: 4. CDR1 is SGDLS, CDR2 YYNGEE, per germline. This CDR3 has 15 residues. CDR3 amino acids: CASSTGTSGYNEQFF. The CDR3 region has the DNA TGTGCCAGCAGCACAGGGACTAGCGGTTACAATGAGCAGTTCTTC.

The genes are TRBV11-2 and TRBJ1-2; 7 nucleotides match TRBD1. Germline V gene sequence: CDR1 SGHAT, CDR2 FQNNGV. J was trimmed by 11 bases and V by 1 base; bases with no gene match: 7. CDR3 length: 13 amino acids. This chain's CDR3 is CASSLAGQDIYTF. The CDR3 coding sequence is TGTGCCAGCAGCTTAGCTGGACAGGATATATACACCTTC.

This chain joins TRBV18 and TRBJ2-7, with 8 bases matching TRBD1. Germline CDR1 KGHSH, CDR2 LQKENI. The CDR3 runs 16 residues. V dropped 2 bases and J dropped 0; count of bases not matched to a gene: 6. In nucleotides, the CDR3 is TGTGCCAGCTCACCATGGGCCGGACAGGGCTCCTACGAGCAGTACTTC. It translates to CASSPWAGQGSYEQYF. The full variable domain, rest sourced from reference TRBV18 and TRBJ2-7, is NAGVMQNPRHLVRRRGQEARLRCSPMKGHSHVYWYRQLPEEGLKFMVYLQKENIIDESGMPKERFSAEFPKEGPSILRIQQVVRGDSAAYFCASSPWAGQGSYEQYFGPGTRLTVT.

The chain joins TRBV25-1 to TRBJ1-1; D is possibly TRBD1 (5 bases). Trimming left V 8 bases short and J 0 bases short, with 10 bases between. Germline loops: CDR1 MGHDK, CDR2 SYGVNS. This CDR3 is built from 13 residues. The CDR3 protein is CASRRGVNTEAFF. DNA for the CDR3: TGTGCCAGCCGGAGGGGTGTGAACACTGAAGCTTTCTTT.

The chain recombines TRBV27 with TRBJ2-1; TRBD2 agrees at 10 bases. With 5 bases clipped from V and 6 bases from J, the junction kept 13 bases outside the gene matches. The CDR3 length is 17 residues. Germline V lookup: CDR1 MNHEY, CDR2 SMNVEV (reference sequence). The CDR3 coding sequence is TGTGCCAGCAGTCCAAGGGTAGCGGGAGGAAAATTCAATGAGCAGTTCTTC. It encodes CASSPRVAGGKFNEQFF.

The chain carries TRBV12-5 and TRBJ2-1; 12 bases match TRBD2. The germline V gene has CDR1 LGHNT and CDR2 FRNRAP. The CDR3 totals 18 residues. V lost 1 base to trimming and J lost 0 bases; unmatched junction nucleotides: 4. The CDR3 coding sequence is TGTGCTAGTGGTTTGGCACCGACTAGCGGGAGCTCCTACAATGAGCAGTTCTTC. Protein sequence: CASGLAPTSGSSYNEQFF.

J is TRBJ1-1 and V is TRBV29-1; D may be TRBD1 (5 bases). The CDR3 loop spans 13 amino acids. CDR1 and CDR2 (germline): SQVTM, ANQGSEA. V was trimmed by 5 bases and J by 1 base, leaving 11 bases between them. The CDR3 reads CSVNPGQNTEAFF. CDR3 bases: TGCAGCGTTAACCCTGGACAGAACACTGAAGCTTTCTTT. Drawing the rest from reference TRBV29-1 and TRBJ1-1, the complete variable domain is SAVISQKPSRDICQRGTSLTIQCQVDSQVTMMFWYRQQPGQSLTLIATANQGSEATYESGFVIDKFPISRPNLTFSTLTVSNMSPEDSSIYLCSVNPGQNTEAFFGQGTRLTVV.

This clone was detected only once. The V and J genes are TRBV11-2 and TRBJ2-4, with a possible D match to TRBD2 (5 bases). Germline loops: CDR1 SGHAT, CDR2 FQNNGV. V lost 5 bases and J 0 bases, leaving 11 bases between the germline ends. The length of the CDR3 is 15 residues. The CDR3: CASSEDGVAKNIQYF. The CDR3 DNA is TGTGCCAGCAGCGAGGACGGGGTAGCCAAAAACATTCAGTACTTC.

This chain connects TRBV5-4 to TRBJ2-1, with 7 bases matching TRBD2. CDR3 length equals 17 residues. CDR1 is SGHNT, CDR2 YYREEE, per germline (reference sequence). The trim removed 3 bases at V and 0 bases at J, leaving 9 bases unmatched. CDR3 region: CASSWGGGYRSYNEQFF. CDR3 bases: TGTGCCAGCAGCTGGGGGGGAGGATATCGCTCCTACAATGAGCAGTTCTTC.

The rearrangement joins TRBV5-1 to TRBJ2-1; 11 bases agree with TRBD2. V lost 4 bases and J lost 7; bases outside the gene matches: 4. Germline V CDR1 and CDR2: SGHRS, YFSETQ. The CDR3 contains 14 residues. The CDR3 DNA is TGCGCCAGCAGCCCGGGACTAGCGGTTAATGAGCAGTTCTTC. Protein: CASSPGLAVNEQFF.

The chain couples TRBV6-5 to TRBJ2-5, with D possibly being TRBD2 (5 bases). CDR1 is MNHEY, CDR2 SVGAGI, per germline. V lost 6 bases and J 1 base, leaving 9 bases between the germline ends. CDR3 length: 13 residues. The chain's CDR3 is CASRLAPQETQYF. The CDR3 region has the DNA TGTGCCAGCAGGCTAGCTCCCCAAGAGACCCAGTACTTC.

As DNA, the CDR3 is TGTGCCAGCAGCTTAAATCGGGGGACGACCCAGTACTTC. It specifies CASSLNRGTTQYF. The chain couples TRBV7-3 to TRBJ2-5; tentatively, D is TRBD2 (6 bases). Looked up from germline, CDR1 is SGHTA and CDR2 is FQGTGA. V dropped 1 base and J dropped 7 bases, with 10 bases sitting between them. The CDR3 is 13 amino acids.

The V gene is TRBV4-2, the J gene TRBJ2-1, with 8 bases aligning to TRBD2. CDR3 size: 15 residues. The germline V gene has CDR1 LGHNA and CDR2 YNFKEQ. J lost 6 bases, V lost 3 bases, and 7 bases had no gene match. CDR3 amino acids: CASSQDGGEFNEQFF. The CDR3 region has the DNA TGTGCCAGCAGCCAGGACGGGGGGGAATTCAATGAGCAGTTCTTC.

CDR3 nucleotides: TGTGCCAGCAGCTTAGGGGTTTTCTCTGGAAACACCATATATTTT. Translating it yields CASSLGVFSGNTIYF. The chain links TRBV6-5 to TRBJ1-3; D is possibly TRBD1 (5 bases). Germline CDR1 reads MNHEY; CDR2 reads SVGAGI. The CDR3 covers 15 residues. V was shortened by 6 bases and J by 0 bases, with 12 bases between the two germline ends.

The chain has TRBV6-1 and TRBJ1-3; D gene ambiguous. CDR1 is MNHNS and CDR2 is SASEGT in the germline V gene. The CDR3 is 15 amino acids. With 1 base removed from V and 0 bases from J, the gap between germline ends came to 7 bases. The CDR3 nucleotides read TGTGCCAGCAGTGAAGACAGACACTCTGGAAACACCATATATTTT. Translation gives CASSEDRHSGNTIYF.